This entry is about one TCR beta chain. The data originate from a study of blood T cell repertoires in COVID-19. Study context: From T cells, B-cell-depleted T cells, or PBMCs came the material, which was cDNA or gDNA.

Only in-frame clones appear in the TCRdb table, and some are missing; sequencing was by immunoSEQ multiplex PCR. In the table there are about 220,000 clones, 70% to 90% of which are singletons. Membership in each cohort depended on participant-reported clinical history. Specimen: PBMCs or T cells enriched from blood (not recorded which). The source is a woman aged 40 to 55 with acute COVID-19.

CDR3 coding DNA: TGTGCCAGCGCTAAATGGGGGGACGGCTACACCTTC. The encoded protein is CASAKWGDGYTF. This sequence joins TRBV28 and TRBJ1-2, with TRBD1 as a possible D gene (5 bases). V was shortened by 8 bases and J by 8 bases, with 15 bases between the two germline ends. The CDR3 totals 12 residues. Germline CDR1 is MDHEN and CDR2 is SYDVKM.